Reported below is one T cell receptor beta chain. The record originates from a study of human T cells and chemical hapten exposure. Germline V lookup: CDR1 DFQATT, CDR2 SNEGSKA (reference sequence). The CDR3 runs 13 residues. Unmatched junction bases numbered 7, after V lost 6 bases and J lost 5 bases. One entry per CDR3 protein, called by TCRdb with MiXCR from the RACE reads. The table lists under 120,000 distinct CDR3 sequences, 9.5% to 12% of them singletons. Time point denoted: patch test 1, 2 weeks after DPC sensitization. Stated treatment: therapeutic diphenylcyclopropenone sensitization with weekly scalp DPC.

The rearrangement uses TRBV20-1 and TRBJ1-3; 7 positions match TRBD1. Sequenced here: whole blood, sampled in connection with sensitization to the hapten diphenylcyclopropenone (DPC). The TCR sequence derives from a woman between 40 and 50 years old with alopecia areata. Some clones in this sample may be carry-over from other donors' samples. CDR3 amino acids: CSARLTGRNTIYF. As DNA, the CDR3 is TGCAGTGCCCGCCTGACAGGGAGAAACACCATATATTTT.